The 18 T cell receptor beta chains listed next were all sequenced from one sample in a study of cytomegalovirus exposure and HLA in healthy donors. The PCR made use of 60 Vbeta and 13 Jbeta primers. Generated by immunoSEQ multiplex PCR, the TCRdb table keeps only in-frame clones and is missing some. The profile covers approximately 150,000 clones, with about two thirds appearing a single time and roughly a tenth taken by the ten largest. The sequenced sample consisted of PBMCs. These receptors all stem from a man aged 25-45 years in good health and CMV-seropositive.

The chain is built from TRBV5-1 and TRBJ1-1, with no clear D. The germline V gene has CDR1 SGHRS and CDR2 YFSETQ. V was pared by 4 bases and J by 4 bases, with 17 bases between. This CDR3 comprises 15 residues. The CDR3 region is CASSIQAGTTTEAFF. In DNA, the CDR3 is TGCGCCAGCAGCATTCAGGCAGGTACAACCACTGAAGCTTTCTTT. Based on the CDR3 plus reference TRBV5-1 and TRBJ1-1, the full variable domain is KAGVTQTPRYLIKTRGQQVTLSCSPISGHRSVSWYQQTPGQGLQFLFEYFSETQRNKGNFPGRFSGRQFSNSRSEMNVSTLELGDSALYLCASSIQAGTTTEAFFGQGTRLTVV.

The chain employs TRBV10-2 and TRBJ1-2, with 9 bases aligning to TRBD1. Germline CDR1 is WSHSY and CDR2 is SAAADI. The CDR3 runs 12 residues. CDR3 in amino acids: CGSLQGADGYTF. CDR3 nucleotides: TGCGGTTCCCTACAGGGGGCCGACGGCTACACCTTC.

This clone was observed a handful of times. A read error may produce the germline difference seen at one junction end. The chain couples TRBV7-9 to TRBJ2-1; possible D gene TRBD2, 6 bases. The CDR3 sequence is 18 residues long. CDR1 SEHNR and CDR2 FQNEAQ come from the germline V gene (reference sequence). The CDR3 nucleotides are TGTTCCAGCAGCTTAGCCTTCGGGAGCGTGATGGGGGGCAATGAGCAGTTCTTC. Protein product: CSSSLAFGSVMGGNEQFF.

This clone has only one observation. The chain combines TRBV5-1 with TRBJ2-6; TRBD1 agrees at 9 bases. The V gene end was trimmed by 3 bases and the J gene end by 4 bases; junction bases not matched to a gene: 8. The CDR3 runs to 17 residues. Germline CDR1 SGHRS, CDR2 YFSETQ. As DNA, the CDR3 is TGCGCCAGCAGCTCGTCCCGGGACAGGGTCGGGGCCAACGTCCTGACTTTC. It yields the protein CASSSSRDRVGANVLTF. The complete variable domain, with remaining parts taken from reference TRBV5-1 and TRBJ2-6, reads KAGVTQTPRYLIKTRGQQVTLSCSPISGHRSVSWYQQTPGQGLQFLFEYFSETQRNKGNFPGRFSGRQFSNSRSEMNVSTLELGDSALYLCASSSSRDRVGANVLTFGAGSRLTVL.

V and J are TRBV19 and TRBJ1-2; 12 bases line up with TRBD1. The CDR3 contains 18 residues. CDR1 LNHDA and CDR2 SQIVND come from the germline V gene (reference sequence). J was trimmed by 4 bases and V by 8 bases; bases with no gene match: 17. The CDR3 loop reads CASRNLLLGDRGLYGYTF. The CDR3 nucleotides are TGTGCCAGTCGCAACCTTTTGTTGGGGGACAGGGGGCTCTATGGCTACACCTTC.

In this sample, this clone turned up once. The chain joins TRBV19 to TRBJ1-2; 10 bases fit TRBD1. The CDR3 is made up of 17 amino acids. Unmatched junction bases numbered 13, after V lost 6 bases and J lost 3 bases. CDR1 is LNHDA and CDR2 is SQIVND in the germline V gene (reference sequence). DNA for the CDR3: TGTGCCAGTAGAAAACTCCGGGACAGGGGTCCCGACTATGGCTACACCTTC. It is translated as CASRKLRDRGPDYGYTF.

This rearrangement joins TRBV28 to TRBJ1-1, with D possibly TRBD1 on 6 matching bases. Trimming took off 5 bases at V and 1 base at J, with 11 bases between the two ends. Looked up from germline, CDR1 is MDHEN and CDR2 is SYDVKM. The CDR3 extends over 14 amino acids. The CDR3 is CASSPWTENTEAFF. CDR3 nucleotide sequence: TGTGCCAGCAGTCCCTGGACAGAGAACACTGAAGCTTTCTTT. The whole variable domain, filled in from reference TRBV28 and TRBJ1-1, reads DVKVTQSSRYLVKRTGEKVFLECVQDMDHENMFWYRQDPGLGLRLIYFSYDVKMKEKGDIPEGYSVSREKKERFSLILESASTNQTSMYLCASSPWTENTEAFFGQGTRLTVV.

This clone was detected only a few times. V usage is TRBV23-1 and J usage is TRBJ2-7, with TRBD1 matching over 7 bases. TRBV23-1 is placed among ORFs of uncertain function. CDR3 length equals 14 residues. V dropped 0 bases and J dropped 3; count of bases not matched to a gene: 2. CDR3 nucleotide sequence: TGCGCCAGCAGTCAATCGCCAGGGGGCTACGAGCAGTACTTC. Protein: CASSQSPGGYEQYF.

This clone was seen only a few times. The rearrangement joins TRBV6-5 to TRBJ2-2, with a possible D match to TRBD2 (5 bases). V lost 0 bases and J 1 base, leaving 6 bases between the germline ends. CDR1 and CDR2 from the germline V gene are MNHEY and SVGAGI. This CDR3 is built from 15 residues. The CDR3 reads CASSYSSENTGELFF. The CDR3 nucleotides read TGTGCCAGCAGTTACTCTAGCGAGAACACCGGGGAGCTGTTTTTT.

The gene calls are TRBV7-7 and TRBJ2-7, with 7 positions matching TRBD1. The CDR3 loop spans 15 amino acids. Germline trimming cut 0 bases from V and 0 bases from J; bases unmatched to any gene: 2. Per germline, CDR1 SSHAT and CDR2 FNYEAQ (reference sequence). The CDR3 DNA is TGTGCCAGCAGCTTAGCGGCAGGGGGCTCCTACGAGCAGTACTTC. Its protein is CASSLAAGGSYEQYF.

V is TRBV5-5 and J is TRBJ1-1; maybe TRBD1 (5 bases). V lost 5 bases to trimming and J lost 0 bases, with 8 bases between them. Germline-derived CDR1 and CDR2 are SGHKS and YYEKEE (reference sequence). The CDR3 is 13 residues long. CDR3 amino acids: CASRGHLNTEAFF. CDR3 sequence (DNA): TGTGCCAGCAGAGGACATCTGAACACTGAAGCTTTCTTT.

The chain is built from TRBV7-9 and TRBJ2-7; the D gene is possibly TRBD2 (6 bases). V lost 4 bases and J 2 bases, leaving 15 bases between the germline ends. CDR3 length equals 15 residues. Germline V gene sequence: CDR1 SEHNR, CDR2 FQNEAQ (reference sequence). CDR3 amino acids: CASSYRDSPTYEQYF. In DNA, the CDR3 is TGTGCCAGCAGCTACCGGGACTCCCCTACCTACGAGCAGTACTTC.

A note on this clone: Other DNA sequences in the same sample also yield this CDR3. The gene calls are TRBV19 and TRBJ1-1; D not resolved. The CDR3 length is 14 residues. V lost 3 bases, J lost 0 bases, and 8 bases lay in between. CDR1 LNHDA and CDR2 SQIVND come from the germline V gene (reference sequence). CDR3 protein: CASSIGGMNTEAFF. The CDR3 DNA reads as TGTGCCAGTAGTATCGGAGGGATGAACACTGAAGCTTTCTTT.

The V call is TRBV2, the J call TRBJ2-5; perhaps TRBD1 as D (6 bases). V dropped 8 bases and J dropped 5 bases, with 18 bases sitting between them. Germline CDR1 reads SNHLY; CDR2 reads FYNNEI. There are 14 residues in the CDR3. Here the CDR3 reads CASPDQGSWETQYF. The CDR3 DNA sequence: TGTGCCAGCCCGGATCAGGGGTCTTGGGAGACCCAGTACTTC.

V usage is TRBV15 and J usage is TRBJ2-7; perhaps TRBD2 as D (6 bases). The CDR3 spans 17 residues. Germline V gene sequence: CDR1 LNHNV, CDR2 YYDKDF (reference sequence). Trimming stripped 0 bases from V and 2 bases from J, with 17 bases between. For the CDR3, the DNA is TGTGCCACCAGCAGAGATGGGATCGGGAGCCTTGCCTACGAGCAGTACTTC. Its translation is CATSRDGIGSLAYEQYF.

The chain recombines TRBV28 with TRBJ1-5; unclear D gene. The germline V gene encodes CDR1 MDHEN and CDR2 SYDVKM. V lost 3 bases, J lost 0 bases, and 6 bases lay in between. There are 14 residues in the CDR3. The CDR3 sequence is CASSFRDSNQPQHF. In nucleotides, the CDR3 is TGTGCCAGCAGTTTTCGGGATAGCAATCAGCCCCAGCATTTT. Filled out from reference TRBV28 and TRBJ1-5, the complete variable domain reads DVKVTQSSRYLVKRTGEKVFLECVQDMDHENMFWYRQDPGLGLRLIYFSYDVKMKEKGDIPEGYSVSREKKERFSLILESASTNQTSMYLCASSFRDSNQPQHFGDGTRLSIL.

The chain combines TRBV27 with TRBJ2-5; D uncertain. TRBJ2-7 matches the DNA end more closely, so the J call is doubtful. The CDR3 is 14 residues long. CDR1 and CDR2 from the germline V gene are MNHEY and SMNVEV (reference sequence). DNA for the CDR3: TGTGCCAGCAGTTTACGAGCCTTCTCCTACGAGCAGTACTTC. This sequence encodes CASSLRAFSYEQYF.

The V gene is TRBV15, the J gene TRBJ2-3; 16 nucleotides match TRBD2. CDR1 is LNHNV and CDR2 is YYDKDF in the germline V gene (reference sequence). After removal of 0 bases from V and 5 bases from J, the junction contained 8 bases not matched to a gene. This CDR3 comprises 19 residues. CDR3 in amino acids: CATSRDLSGTSGRGDTQYF. The CDR3 nucleotides are TGTGCCACCAGCAGAGATCTGAGTGGGACTAGCGGGAGGGGAGATACGCAGTATTTT.